The sequence of this TCR beta chain was determined in a study of regulatory T cells in long-lasting Graves disease. General study findings and limits: Relative to newly diagnosed Graves' patients, persistent ones had lower TCR diversity. Newly diagnosed patients shared about a thousand public clonotypes; persistent patients shared approximately 2,700.

As to time point: persistent/refractory GD, antithyroid drugs over 5 years with positive TRAb. The TCR library was made from RNA extracted from PBMCs. In building TCR beta libraries, iRepertoire HTBI primers were used together with Arm-PCR of CDR3 regions. TCRdb passed the multiplex PCR reads through MiXCR, listing each CDR3 protein once. Of about half a million distinct CDR3 sequences listed, about 20% are singletons. This clonotype was counted many times. What it binds is unknown. The source was peripheral blood mononuclear cells (PBMCs), collected when the disease was refractory, from a patient treated with antithyroid drugs. The TCR was taken from a female donor with Graves disease.

The CDR3 region is CSVEVLDKLYGYTF. CDR3 in DNA: TGCAGCGTTGAAGTCTTAGACAAGCTCTATGGCTACACCTTC. The chain couples TRBV29-1 to TRBJ1-2; D gene ambiguous. Trimming removed 1 base from V and 4 bases from J, with 13 bases in between. CDR3 length equals 14 residues. CDR1 and CDR2 from the germline V gene are SQVTM and ANQGSEA.